These T cell receptor beta chains were read from a single sample in a study of CD8 T cells in ankylosing spondylitis. TCRdb called the 5' RACE reads again in MiXCR, with one record for every CDR3 protein. The data show approximately 130,000 distinct CDR3 sequences, over 7% seen once. The sequencing sample was made of blood, either unsorted or a sorted T cell fraction (not recorded which). Source of these receptors: a male donor with ankylosing spondylitis or in good health (not recorded which). The CDR3 runs from the conserved cysteine through the conserved F or W. Each record gives: J gene, V gene, clone size, D gene, CDR3 protein, CDR3 DNA. A D gene is named only where the DNA matches it firmly. The size of a clone is reported for some rows only, either as once, few or many, or as a class for expanded clones.

J gene: TRBJ2-7; V gene: TRBV19; clone size: many; D gene: TRBD1; CDR3 protein: CASSRQGRSNYEQYF; CDR3 DNA: TGTGCCAGTAGCCGACAGGGACGCTCCAACTACGAGCAGTACTTC
J gene: TRBJ2-3; V gene: TRBV12-3/TRBV12-4; clone size: many; D gene: TRBD2; CDR3 protein: CASSQKLAGEDTQYF; CDR3 DNA: TGTGCCAGCAGTCAAAAACTAGCGGGAGAGGATACGCAGTATTTT
J gene: TRBJ2-5; V gene: TRBV6-2/TRBV6-3; clone size: many; D gene: .; CDR3 protein: CASSYSHRMVQETQYF; CDR3 DNA: TGTGCCAGCAGTTACTCCCACCGGATGGTACAAGAGACCCAGTACTTC
J gene: TRBJ2-5; V gene: TRBV7-2; clone size: few; D gene: TRBD2; CDR3 protein: CASSPRSGTQETQYF; CDR3 DNA: TGTGCCAGCAGCCCTCGTAGCGGGACCCAAGAGACCCAGTACTTC
J gene: TRBJ2-1; V gene: TRBV7-9; clone size: many; D gene: .; CDR3 protein: CASSLEGRASYNEQFF; CDR3 DNA: TGTGCCAGCAGCTTAGAGGGGCGGGCCTCCTACAATGAGCAGTTCTTC
J gene: TRBJ2-7; V gene: TRBV20-1; clone size: many; D gene: .; CDR3 protein: CSARDSYEQYF; CDR3 DNA: TGCAGTGCTAGGGACTCCTACGAGCAGTACTTC
J gene: TRBJ2-2; V gene: TRBV6-2/TRBV6-3; clone size: many; D gene: TRBD1; CDR3 protein: CASTGTGGAGELFF; CDR3 DNA: TGTGCCAGCACCGGGACAGGGGGGGCCGGGGAGCTGTTTTTT
J gene: TRBJ1-1; V gene: TRBV5-1; clone size: many; D gene: .; CDR3 protein: CASSLVEGRTEAFF; CDR3 DNA: TGCGCCAGCAGCTTGGTGGAGGGAAGAACTGAAGCTTTCTTT
J gene: TRBJ1-5; V gene: TRBV12-3/TRBV12-4; clone size: many; D gene: .; CDR3 protein: CASSFGPRNQPQHF; CDR3 DNA: TGTGCCAGCAGTTTTGGCCCTCGGAATCAGCCCCAGCATTTT
J gene: TRBJ1-2; V gene: TRBV18; clone size: many; D gene: .; CDR3 protein: CASSPEVRDYYGYTF; CDR3 DNA: TGTGCCAGCTCACCAGAGGTCCGGGACTACTATGGCTACACCTTC
J gene: TRBJ2-7; V gene: TRBV20-1; clone size: many; D gene: TRBD2; CDR3 protein: CSASGSGTGNYEQYF; CDR3 DNA: TGCAGTGCTAGCGGTAGCGGGACCGGAAACTACGAGCAGTACTTC
J gene: TRBJ2-3; V gene: TRBV6-5; clone size: many; D gene: TRBD1; CDR3 protein: CASSNRDRAKDTQYF; CDR3 DNA: TGTGCCAGCAGTAACCGGGACAGGGCAAAAGATACGCAGTATTTT
J gene: TRBJ1-5; V gene: TRBV20-1; clone size: many; D gene: .; CDR3 protein: CSARMQVDQPQHF; CDR3 DNA: TGCAGTGCTAGAATGCAGGTTGATCAGCCCCAGCATTTT
J gene: TRBJ2-7; V gene: TRBV29-1; clone size: many; D gene: TRBD2; CDR3 protein: CSVKTSGDTYEQYF; CDR3 DNA: TGCAGCGTTAAAACTAGCGGGGACACCTACGAGCAGTACTTC
J gene: TRBJ2-7; V gene: TRBV7-8; clone size: few; D gene: .; CDR3 protein: CASSLQKDSLRREQYF; CDR3 DNA: TGTGCCAGCAGCCTCCAAAAGGACAGCTTACGTAGGGAGCAGTACTTC
J gene: TRBJ2-1; V gene: TRBV7-9; clone size: .; D gene: .; CDR3 protein: CASSTKETSLFNEQFF; CDR3 DNA: TGTGCCAGCAGCACCAAAGAGACTAGTTTGTTTAATGAGCAGTTCTTC
J gene: TRBJ2-7; V gene: TRBV20-1; clone size: many; D gene: .; CDR3 protein: CIPNKGGAYEQYF; CDR3 DNA: TGCATTCCCAACAAGGGAGGCGCCTACGAGCAGTACTTC
J gene: TRBJ1-5; V gene: TRBV2; clone size: many; D gene: .; CDR3 protein: CASSESLFPQHF; CDR3 DNA: TGTGCCAGCAGTGAATCCCTTTTTCCCCAGCATTTT
J gene: TRBJ2-1; V gene: TRBV20-1; clone size: .; D gene: TRBD1; CDR3 protein: CSFYGDRGNEQFF; CDR3 DNA: TGCAGTTTTTACGGGGACAGGGGCAATGAGCAGTTCTTC
J gene: TRBJ2-7; V gene: TRBV30; clone size: .; D gene: TRBD2; CDR3 protein: CAWRSGGTHEQYF; CDR3 DNA: TGTGCCTGGAGGAGCGGGGGTACCCACGAGCAGTACTTC
J gene: TRBJ2-1; V gene: TRBV6-1; clone size: many; D gene: .; CDR3 protein: CASSAPGSSYNEQFF; CDR3 DNA: TGTGCCAGCAGTGCCCCGGGTAGCTCCTACAATGAGCAGTTCTTC
J gene: TRBJ2-5; V gene: TRBV20-1; clone size: many; D gene: .; CDR3 protein: CSALVAGQQETQYF; CDR3 DNA: TGCAGTGCCTTGGTTGCGGGACAGCAAGAGACCCAGTACTTC
J gene: TRBJ2-1; V gene: TRBV5-1; clone size: many; D gene: .; CDR3 protein: CASSLVFRREQFF; CDR3 DNA: TGCGCCAGCAGCTTGGTATTCAGACGTGAGCAGTTCTTC
J gene: TRBJ2-1; V gene: TRBV27; clone size: many; D gene: TRBD1; CDR3 protein: CASSPPGTGNNEQFF; CDR3 DNA: TGTGCCAGCAGCCCTCCCGGGACAGGGAACAATGAGCAGTTCTTC
J gene: TRBJ2-3; V gene: TRBV20-1; clone size: .; D gene: .; CDR3 protein: CSASSRTGKTFTDTQYF; CDR3 DNA: TGCAGTGCTAGTTCACGTACGGGGAAAACATTCACAGATACGCAGTATTTT
J gene: TRBJ2-1; V gene: TRBV20-1; clone size: .; D gene: .; CDR3 protein: CSAPYPRLEVYEQFF; CDR3 DNA: TGCAGTGCACCCTACCCTCGGCTAGAGGTATATGAGCAGTTCTTC
J gene: TRBJ2-3; V gene: TRBV7-2; clone size: .; D gene: TRBD2; CDR3 protein: CASSLSGLAGVRADTQYF; CDR3 DNA: TGTGCCAGCAGCTTATCGGGGCTAGCGGGAGTAAGGGCGGATACGCAGTATTTT
J gene: TRBJ1-5; V gene: TRBV20-1; clone size: few; D gene: .; CDR3 protein: CSARGQALGQPQHF; CDR3 DNA: TGCAGTGCTAGAGGACAGGCCCTTGGTCAGCCCCAGCATTTT
J gene: TRBJ2-1; V gene: TRBV4-2; clone size: many; D gene: TRBD2; CDR3 protein: CASSQGLGRRSYNEQFF; CDR3 DNA: TGTGCCAGCAGCCAAGGCCTCGGGAGGAGGTCCTACAATGAGCAGTTCTTC
J gene: TRBJ2-5; V gene: TRBV7-2; clone size: many; D gene: TRBD2; CDR3 protein: CASTPSGIKETQYF; CDR3 DNA: TGTGCCAGTACCCCTAGCGGAATCAAAGAGACCCAGTACTTC
J gene: TRBJ1-2; V gene: TRBV28; clone size: few; D gene: TRBD1; CDR3 protein: CASSHRQGLAYGYTF; CDR3 DNA: TGTGCCAGCAGCCATCGACAGGGACTGGCCTATGGCTACACCTTC
J gene: TRBJ2-1; V gene: TRBV7-2; clone size: many; D gene: .; CDR3 protein: CASSLGIGAYNEQFF; CDR3 DNA: TGTGCCAGCAGCTTAGGGATTGGGGCCTACAATGAGCAGTTCTTC
J gene: TRBJ2-3; V gene: TRBV4-3; clone size: many; D gene: .; CDR3 protein: CASSQDGQFAGTDTQYF; CDR3 DNA: TGCGCCAGCAGCCAAGATGGGCAGTTCGCAGGCACAGATACGCAGTATTTT
J gene: TRBJ2-5; V gene: TRBV20-1; clone size: many; D gene: TRBD2; CDR3 protein: CSARDWVTSGRPTEETQYF; CDR3 DNA: TGCAGTGCTAGAGATTGGGTGACTAGCGGGAGGCCCACGGAGGAGACCCAGTACTTC
J gene: TRBJ1-2; V gene: TRBV7-9; clone size: many; D gene: TRBD1; CDR3 protein: CASSLERQGANYGYTF; CDR3 DNA: TGTGCCAGCAGCTTAGAAAGGCAGGGGGCTAACTATGGCTACACCTTC
J gene: TRBJ2-2; V gene: TRBV7-3; clone size: many; D gene: TRBD2; CDR3 protein: CASSRDGLAAGTGELFF; CDR3 DNA: TGTGCCAGCAGCCGCGATGGACTAGCGGCGGGCACCGGGGAGCTGTTTTTT
J gene: TRBJ2-7; V gene: TRBV20-1; clone size: many; D gene: .; CDR3 protein: CSARGMNKGNEQYF; CDR3 DNA: TGCAGTGCTAGAGGGATGAATAAAGGAAACGAGCAGTACTTC